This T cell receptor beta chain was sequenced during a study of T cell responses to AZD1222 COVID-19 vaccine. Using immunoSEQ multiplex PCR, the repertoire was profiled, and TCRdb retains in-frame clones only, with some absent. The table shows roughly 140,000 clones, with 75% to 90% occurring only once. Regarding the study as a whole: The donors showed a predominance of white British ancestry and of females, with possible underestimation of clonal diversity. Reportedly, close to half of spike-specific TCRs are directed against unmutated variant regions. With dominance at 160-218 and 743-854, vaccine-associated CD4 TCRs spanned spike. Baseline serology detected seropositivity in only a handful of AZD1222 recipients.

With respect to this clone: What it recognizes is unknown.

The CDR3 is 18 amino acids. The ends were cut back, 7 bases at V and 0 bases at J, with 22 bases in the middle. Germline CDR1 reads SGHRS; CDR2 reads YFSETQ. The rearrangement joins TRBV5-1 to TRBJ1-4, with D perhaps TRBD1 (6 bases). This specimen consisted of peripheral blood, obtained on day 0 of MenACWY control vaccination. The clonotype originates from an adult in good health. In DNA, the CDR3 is TGCGCCAGCCGGCCACAGGGCGGGGGGAATGCAACTAATGAAAAACTGTTTTTT. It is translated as CASRPQGGGNATNEKLFF.